This T cell receptor beta chain is from a study of blood T cell repertoires in COVID-19. Study in general: Spain, Italy and the United States supplied samples that represented acute and convalescent COVID-19. Sources were T cells, B-cell-depleted T cells, or PBMCs; the material itself was cDNA or gDNA.

Seattle participants joined during active infection and were tracked over time. With respect to this clone: The junction and the germline gene differ at one end; a read error may be behind it.

As processed by the authors: Estimation of nucleated cell counts relied on the amplification of reference gene primers. Assay: immunoSEQ multiplex PCR; the TCRdb copy retains only in-frame clones and omits some. D and trimming were read from the DNA, whereas the V and J calls and clone size are those reported in that table. The data hold 250,000 to 300,000 clones, with 88% observed a single time. The CDR3 is 17 amino acids. Germline-derived CDR1 and CDR2 are SSHAT and FNYEAQ (reference sequence). Sequencing input: peripheral blood. The chain recombines TRBV7-7 with TRBJ2-1, with 11 bases fitting TRBD2. The sequence was collected from a woman between 25 and 40 years old with COVID-19, enrolled during active disease. CDR3: CASSLYTGLAVYNEQFF. The CDR3 DNA sequence: TGTGCTAGCAGCTTATATACGGGACTAGCGGTATACAATGAGCAGTTCTTC.